Reported below is one T cell receptor (beta chain). Noted treatment: approximately 18 received Ad26.COV2.S at low or high dose, single or two shots; 5 received placebo; per-sample allocation not given. After the first vaccine or placebo injection, samples were drawn on day 63. Assay used: immunoSEQ multiplex PCR; TCRdb lists only in-frame clones, some missing. The sample records 400,000 or so clones, more than 85% being singletons. The CDR3 covers 15 residues. V was clipped by 4 bases and J by 7 bases; unmatched bases: 10. Germline-derived CDR1 and CDR2 are LGHDT and YNNKEL (reference sequence). These data come from a study of Ad26.COV2.S vaccination and SARS-CoV-2 variants.

The TCR comes from a person between 18 and 65 years old who received the Ad26.COV2.S COVID-19 vaccine or a placebo. Sequenced here: peripheral blood, sampled in a trial of Ad26.COV2.S vaccine versus placebo. The V gene is TRBV3-1 (or the pseudogene TRBV3-2), the J gene TRBJ2-5; 9 bases fit TRBD2. The CDR3 reads CASSLTRGGAGTQYF. The CDR3 DNA follows: TGTGCCAGCAGCCTCACGCGGGGGGGGGCGGGGACCCAGTACTTC.